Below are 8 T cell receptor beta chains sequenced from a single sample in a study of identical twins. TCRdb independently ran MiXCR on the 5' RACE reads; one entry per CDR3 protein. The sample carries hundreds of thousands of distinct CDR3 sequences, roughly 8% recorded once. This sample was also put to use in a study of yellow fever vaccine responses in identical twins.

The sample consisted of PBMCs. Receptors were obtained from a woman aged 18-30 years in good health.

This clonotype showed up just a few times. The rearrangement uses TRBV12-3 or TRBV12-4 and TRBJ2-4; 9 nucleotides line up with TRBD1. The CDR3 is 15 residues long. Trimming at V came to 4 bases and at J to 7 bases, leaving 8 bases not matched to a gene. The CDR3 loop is CASSSGQGRANIQYF. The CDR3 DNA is TGTGCCAGCAGTTCGGGACAGGGAAGGGCTAACATTCAGTACTTC.

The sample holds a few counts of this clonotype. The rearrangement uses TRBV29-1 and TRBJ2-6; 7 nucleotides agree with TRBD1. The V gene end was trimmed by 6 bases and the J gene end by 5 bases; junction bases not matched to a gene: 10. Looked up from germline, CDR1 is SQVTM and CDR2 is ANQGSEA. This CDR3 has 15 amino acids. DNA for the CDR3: TGCAGCGTCGGCCCTACAGGGGCGAGGGCCAACGTCCTGACTTTC. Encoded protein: CSVGPTGARANVLTF.

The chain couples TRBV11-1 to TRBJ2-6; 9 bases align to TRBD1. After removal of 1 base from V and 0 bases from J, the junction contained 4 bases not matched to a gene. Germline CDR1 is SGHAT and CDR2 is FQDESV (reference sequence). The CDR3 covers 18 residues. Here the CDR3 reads CASSLVGQGLSGANVLTF. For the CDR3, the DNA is TGTGCCAGCAGCTTAGTGGGACAGGGTCTCTCTGGGGCCAACGTCCTGACTTTC.

This CDR3 reads CAISEGGAKNIQYF. CDR3 nucleotides: TGTGCCATCAGTGAGGGGGGAGCCAAAAACATTCAGTACTTC. This sequence joins TRBV10-3 and TRBJ2-4; D may correspond to TRBD1 or TRBD2 (5 bases each). Trimming took 2 bases from V and 0 from J, leaving 5 bases between them. Germline V gives CDR1 ENHRY, CDR2 SYGVKD. This CDR3 comprises 14 residues.

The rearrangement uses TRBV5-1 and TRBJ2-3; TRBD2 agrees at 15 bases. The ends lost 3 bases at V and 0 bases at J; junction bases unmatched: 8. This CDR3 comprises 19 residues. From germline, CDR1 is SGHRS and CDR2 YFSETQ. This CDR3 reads CASSSLGTSGGTSTDTQYF. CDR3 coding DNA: TGCGCCAGCAGCTCCCTAGGGACTAGCGGGGGGACTAGCACAGATACGCAGTATTTT. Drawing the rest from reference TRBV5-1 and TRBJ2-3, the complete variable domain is KAGVTQTPRYLIKTRGQQVTLSCSPISGHRSVSWYQQTPGQGLQFLFEYFSETQRNKGNFPGRFSGRQFSNSRSEMNVSTLELGDSALYLCASSSLGTSGGTSTDTQYFGPGTRLTVL.

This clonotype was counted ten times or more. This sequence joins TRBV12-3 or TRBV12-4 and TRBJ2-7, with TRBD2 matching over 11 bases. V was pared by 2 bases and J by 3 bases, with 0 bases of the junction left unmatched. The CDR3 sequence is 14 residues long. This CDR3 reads CASSLTSGSYEQYF. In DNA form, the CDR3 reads TGTGCCAGCAGTTTAACTAGCGGGAGCTACGAGCAGTACTTC.

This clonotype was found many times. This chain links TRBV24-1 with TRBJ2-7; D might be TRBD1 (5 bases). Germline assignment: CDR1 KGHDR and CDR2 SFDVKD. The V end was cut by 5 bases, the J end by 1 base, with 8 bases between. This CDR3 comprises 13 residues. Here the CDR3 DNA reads TGTGCCACCAGTGGCGGACAATCCTACGAGCAGTACTTC. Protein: CATSGGQSYEQYF.

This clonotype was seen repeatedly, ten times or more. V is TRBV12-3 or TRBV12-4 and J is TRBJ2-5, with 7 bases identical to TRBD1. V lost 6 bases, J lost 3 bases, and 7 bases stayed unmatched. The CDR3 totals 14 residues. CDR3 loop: CASSPTGAEETQYF. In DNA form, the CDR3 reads TGTGCCAGCAGCCCAACAGGGGCTGAAGAGACCCAGTACTTC.